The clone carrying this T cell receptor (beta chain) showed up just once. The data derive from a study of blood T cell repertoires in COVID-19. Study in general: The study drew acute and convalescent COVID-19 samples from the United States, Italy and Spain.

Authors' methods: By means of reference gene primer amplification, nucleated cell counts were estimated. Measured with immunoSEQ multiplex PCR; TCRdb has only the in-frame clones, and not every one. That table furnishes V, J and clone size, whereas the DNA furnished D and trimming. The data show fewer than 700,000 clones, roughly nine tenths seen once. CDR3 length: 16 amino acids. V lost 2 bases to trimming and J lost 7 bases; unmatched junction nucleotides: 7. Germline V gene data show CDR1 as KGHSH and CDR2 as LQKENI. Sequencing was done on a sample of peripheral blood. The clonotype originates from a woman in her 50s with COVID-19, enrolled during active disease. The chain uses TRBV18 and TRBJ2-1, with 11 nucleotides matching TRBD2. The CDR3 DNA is TGTGCCAGCTCACCAATAGCGGGGGGGCAAGGGAATGAGCAGTTCTTC. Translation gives CASSPIAGGQGNEQFF.